This TCR beta chain was identified in a study of T cells in localized non-small cell lung cancer. Whole-study findings and limits: Appearances in adjacent lung were noted for a median around 55 of the top 100 tumor clones. Tumor trailed uninvolved adjacent lung in T cell clonality, which peaked there. Heterogeneity stays possible, as sequencing covered only one tumor region. Longer overall survival was seen with higher T cell density measured in blood.

Sequenced by immunoSEQ multiplex PCR; TCRdb stores in-frame clones only, minus some. This table has almost 40,000 clones, about nine tenths appearing once. In this sample, this clone turned up once. Its antigen is unidentified. V dropped 0 bases and J dropped 7 bases, with 14 bases sitting between them. Per germline, CDR1 LGHNA and CDR2 YNFKEQ. This CDR3 comprises 15 residues. V is TRBV4-2 and J is TRBJ2-3, with D uncertain. This clonotype was obtained from an older male donor with stage II lung adenocarcinoma. This material consisted of peripheral blood mononuclear cells, taken before any cancer treatment. CDR3 sequence reads: CASSQDVGRPHTQYF. The CDR3, as DNA: TGTGCCAGCAGCCAAGATGTAGGTCGGCCCCATACGCAGTATTTT.